One sample yielded the 5 T cell receptor beta chains listed below, sequenced in a study of cytomegalovirus exposure and HLA in healthy donors. In the PCR, 60 Vbeta and 13 Jbeta primers were used. TCRdb's table, derived via immunoSEQ multiplex PCR, lists solely in-frame clones and lacks some. The data hold approximately 150,000 clones, with approximately 72% observed a single time. The specimen sequenced was PBMCs. The receptors here all came from a man aged 35 to 55 in good health and CMV-seronegative.

The V and J genes are TRBV5-6 and TRBJ2-7; 10 nucleotides line up with TRBD2. V lost 3 bases and J lost 7; bases outside the gene matches: 7. CDR3 length equals 14 residues. Germline lookup yields CDR1 SGHDT and CDR2 YYEEEE. This CDR3 is CASSWPGLAREQYF. Written as DNA, the CDR3 is TGTGCCAGCAGCTGGCCGGGACTAGCGAGGGAGCAGTACTTC. The whole variable domain, remainder taken from reference TRBV5-6 and TRBJ2-7, is DAGVTQSPTHLIKTRGQQVTLRCSPKSGHDTVSWYQQALGQGPQFIFQYYEEEERQRGNFPDRFSGHQFPNYSSELNVNALLLGDSALYLCASSWPGLAREQYFGPGTRLTVT.

The CDR3 DNA is TGCGCCAGCAGTGAAGGGACAGGGGGCAATCAGCCCCAGCATTTT. Translated: CASSEGTGGNQPQHF. The rearrangement links TRBV10-2 to TRBJ1-5; 10 bases fit TRBD1. V shed 3 bases and J 2 bases; nucleotides not matched to a gene: 1. The CDR3 has 15 amino acids. CDR1 WSHSY and CDR2 SAAADI come from the germline V gene.

The chain couples TRBV6-1 to TRBJ2-7; tentative D call: TRBD2 (6 bases). The CDR3 is 11 amino acids. With 11 bases removed from V and 7 bases from J, the gap between germline ends came to 15 bases. Germline CDR1 MNHNS, CDR2 SASEGT. CDR3: CALKSGYEQYF. In nucleotides, the CDR3 is TGTGCCTTGAAGAGCGGGTATGAGCAGTACTTC.

The V call is TRBV6-1, the J call TRBJ1-1, with D possibly TRBD1 on 5 matching bases. The V gene's germline CDR1 is MNHNS and CDR2 SASEGT. This CDR3 spans 14 amino acids. V was cut by 5 bases and J by 2 bases, with 12 bases left in between. The CDR3 spells CASSLETANTEAFF. The CDR3 region has the DNA TGTGCCAGCAGTCTCGAGACAGCAAACACTGAAGCTTTCTTT.

This clone showed up just a few times. The chain is built from TRBV28 and TRBJ2-5; weak D call: TRBD2 (6 bases). The J call is uncertain, as TRBJ2-7 better fits the DNA end. The CDR3 is 15 amino acids. The germline V gene has CDR1 MDHEN and CDR2 SYDVKM. The CDR3 here is CASSLHGGYNYEQYF. The CDR3 bases are TGTGCCAGCAGCTTGCACGGGGGTTACAATTACGAGCAGTACTTC.